The entry below gives a single TCR beta chain sequence along with its context. The antigen remains unidentified. Exposure to brentuximab vedotin varied, and each patient had relapsed following autologous stem cell transplantation. The record originates from a study of PD-1 blockade in classical Hodgkin lymphoma. Clones were sequenced by immunoSEQ multiplex PCR, and TCRdb holds only the in-frame ones, with some missing. This table has almost 100,000 clones, roughly 92% appearing once. Study conclusions and caveats: Diversity similar to that of newly diagnosed patients was seen at baseline in complete responders.

Germline CDR1 and CDR2: MNHNY and SVGAGI (reference sequence). J was trimmed by 4 bases and V by 10 bases; bases with no gene match: 5. This CDR3 comprises 13 residues. The J gene is TRBJ2-5, the V gene TRBV6-6; 11 bases agree with TRBD1. This sequence originates from a human donor with classical Hodgkin lymphoma. The sample consisted of peripheral blood mononuclear cells (PBMCs), taken at baseline. CDR3 nucleotide sequence: TGTGCCACCGCCGGGACAGGGGGAGAGACCCAGTACTTC. It specifies CATAGTGGETQYF.